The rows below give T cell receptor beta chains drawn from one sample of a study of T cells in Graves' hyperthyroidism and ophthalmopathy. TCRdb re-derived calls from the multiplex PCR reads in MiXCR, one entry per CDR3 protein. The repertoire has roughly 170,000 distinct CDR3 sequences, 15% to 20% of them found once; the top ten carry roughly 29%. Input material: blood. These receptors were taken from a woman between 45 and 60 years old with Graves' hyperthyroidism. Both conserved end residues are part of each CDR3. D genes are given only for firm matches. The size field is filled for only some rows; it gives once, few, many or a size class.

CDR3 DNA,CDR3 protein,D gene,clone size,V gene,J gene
TGTGCCAGTAGTGCCCTGACTACAGGGTTTGTTGGCTACACCTTC,CASSALTTGFVGYTF,-,many,TRBV19,TRBJ1-2
TGTGCCATCGGAGCGCGACAGGCGAGCTCCTACGAGCAGTACTTC,CAIGARQASSYEQYF,-,-,TRBV10-3,TRBJ2-7
TGTGCCAGTAGTGGGGGACCTTATAGCAATCAGCCCCAGCATTTT,CASSGGPYSNQPQHF,-,many,TRBV19,TRBJ1-5
TGTGCCAGCAGCTTAAGGAGTACGGGGACTAATGAAAAACTGTTTTTT,CASSLRSTGTNEKLFF,-,many,TRBV7-2,TRBJ1-4
TGTGCCAGCAGCTTAGGCCGGGACACCTCCTACAATGAGCAGTTCTTC,CASSLGRDTSYNEQFF,-,many,TRBV7-9,TRBJ2-1
TGTGCCAGCAGTTCAGGCCTGGCGGGGAACACCGGGGAGCTGTTTTTT,CASSSGLAGNTGELFF,-,many,TRBV28,TRBJ2-2
TGCGCCAGCAGCCACGGGACAGGGGCCTACGAGCAGTACTTC,CASSHGTGAYEQYF,TRBD1,-,TRBV4-1,TRBJ2-7
TGTGCCAGCAGTTTCAACCCGACAGGGAACGAGCAGTACTTC,CASSFNPTGNEQYF,TRBD1,many,TRBV27,TRBJ2-7
TGTGCCAGTAGTATCGCGGTCTCTGGGGCCAACGTCCTGACTTTC,CASSIAVSGANVLTF,-,-,TRBV19,TRBJ2-6
TGTGCCAGTACAACGGCAGGCCTCAACTATGGCTACACCTTC,CASTTAGLNYGYTF,-,many,TRBV19,TRBJ1-2
TGCGCCAGCCGAGAAACAGGTAGCAATCAGCCCCAGCATTTT,CASRETGSNQPQHF,-,many,TRBV5-1,TRBJ1-5
TGTGCCAGCAGTTACTGGACTAGCCTGGGTAAAGAGACCCAGTACTTC,CASSYWTSLGKETQYF,TRBD2,many,TRBV6-5,TRBJ2-5
TGTGCCAGCAGTTTACCTCAATCTGGCGAGACCCAGTACTTC,CASSLPQSGETQYF,-,many,TRBV28,TRBJ2-5
TGTGCCAGCAGTGAACAGCTAAGCAATCAGCCCCAGCATTTT,CASSEQLSNQPQHF,-,many,TRBV6-1,TRBJ1-5
TGTGCCAGCAGGGGGACAGGGGGCAGGTATGGCTACACCTTC,CASRGTGGRYGYTF,TRBD1,many,TRBV12-3/TRBV12-4,TRBJ1-2
TGCGCCAGCAGCCAAGGGGTTCTCCCTGAAGCTTTCTTT,CASSQGVLPEAFF,-,many,TRBV5-1,TRBJ1-1
TGTGCCAGTAGCCCCCTACCGGGACAGGGGTACGAGCAGTACTTC,CASSPLPGQGYEQYF,TRBD1,few,TRBV19,TRBJ2-7
TGTGCCAGCAGCCTACGTCGAGGTGGCTACACCTTC,CASSLRRGGYTF,-,many,TRBV28,TRBJ1-2
TGTGCCAGTAGTATGTTGAAGCAGGGGCATGGCTACACCTTC,CASSMLKQGHGYTF,-,-,TRBV19,TRBJ1-2
TGTGCCAGCAGTCGAGACACGTACCAAGAGACCCAGTACTTC,CASSRDTYQETQYF,-,many,TRBV7-9,TRBJ2-5
TGCGCCAGCAGCCAAGAGTCAGGGGTTCACGGGGAGCTGTTTTTT,CASSQESGVHGELFF,-,-,TRBV4-3,TRBJ2-2
TGTGCCAGCAGTTTATTGAACCCAGATACGCAGTATTTT,CASSLLNPDTQYF,-,many,TRBV28,TRBJ2-3
TGTGCCAGCAGTCCGGCTACGGGGGGAAACATTCAGTACTTC,CASSPATGGNIQYF,TRBD2,many,TRBV28,TRBJ2-4
TGTGCCAGCAGTTTCTTTCCATACCGGGACACCAACACTGAAGCTTTCTTT,CASSFFPYRDTNTEAFF,-,many,TRBV27,TRBJ1-1
TGTGCCAGCTCACCACTCGTCCCGACAGGGGGGCGTGAAAAACTGTTTTTT,CASSPLVPTGGREKLFF,TRBD1,-,TRBV18,TRBJ1-4
TGCAGTGCCACTACCGGACGAAGCAATCAGCCCCAGCATTTT,CSATTGRSNQPQHF,-,many,TRBV20-1,TRBJ1-5
TGCAGCGCATTACAAGGGACCGGCACTGAAGCTTTCTTT,CSALQGTGTEAFF,-,many,TRBV29-1,TRBJ1-1
TGTGCCAGCAGTACCCTCGGGAGCTATGGCTACACCTTC,CASSTLGSYGYTF,-,-,TRBV28,TRBJ1-2
TGTGCCAGCATCTCAGGGGGTCCCGGGAGGAATGAGCAGTTCTTC,CASISGGPGRNEQFF,-,-,TRBV6-1,TRBJ2-1
TGTGCCAGCAGGCTAGGGTTCGGGGAAGAGGACACTGAAGCTTTCTTT,CASRLGFGEEDTEAFF,-,many,TRBV7-2,TRBJ1-1
TGTGCCAGCTCACCGGGGGGCAGCTACGAGCAGTACTTC,CASSPGGSYEQYF,-,many,TRBV18,TRBJ2-7
TGTGCCAGCAGTCAGGACAGGGGGCGGAGATCTTTCTTT,CASSQDRGRRSFF,TRBD1,few,TRBV6-1,TRBJ1-1
TGCGCCAGCAGCTCCGAAGTAGGTGTCCCAAGGGGCTACACCTTC,CASSSEVGVPRGYTF,-,many,TRBV5-1,TRBJ1-2
TGCAGTGCTAGTAGGGGCTCTGGGGCCAACGTCCTGACTTTC,CSASRGSGANVLTF,-,-,TRBV20-1,TRBJ2-6
TGCGCCAGCAGCCAAGTTGGGTCGGGGACACCCTATGGCTACACCTTC,CASSQVGSGTPYGYTF,-,few,TRBV4-3,TRBJ1-2
TGTGCCAGCAACCCCCAGAATATGAGACCACTTTCAACTAATGAAAAACTGTTTTTT,CASNPQNMRPLSTNEKLFF,-,many,TRBV6-1,TRBJ1-4
TGCAGTGCTAGAGGCTCTCTAGCGGGGGGGAACAATGAGCAGTTCTTC,CSARGSLAGGNNEQFF,TRBD2,few,TRBV20-1,TRBJ2-1
TGTGCCAGCAGCTTAGTGGTCCGAGACAGGGAGGGTAGCACAGATACGCAGTATTTT,CASSLVVRDREGSTDTQYF,-,many,TRBV7-2,TRBJ2-3
TGTGCCAGCAGCTTCGGACAGAAAGAGACCCAGTACTTC,CASSFGQKETQYF,-,many,TRBV7-9,TRBJ2-5
TGTGCCAGCAGCTTAGCGCTGGGGGGAGGCTACACCTTC,CASSLALGGGYTF,-,many,TRBV7-9,TRBJ1-2
TGTGCCAGCGGCGGGGGAAATGACTATGGCTACACCTTC,CASGGGNDYGYTF,-,many,TRBV7-9,TRBJ1-2
TGTGCCAGCAGCCAAGTCCCGGGACAGCAGTACTTC,CASSQVPGQQYF,-,-,TRBV3-1,TRBJ2-7